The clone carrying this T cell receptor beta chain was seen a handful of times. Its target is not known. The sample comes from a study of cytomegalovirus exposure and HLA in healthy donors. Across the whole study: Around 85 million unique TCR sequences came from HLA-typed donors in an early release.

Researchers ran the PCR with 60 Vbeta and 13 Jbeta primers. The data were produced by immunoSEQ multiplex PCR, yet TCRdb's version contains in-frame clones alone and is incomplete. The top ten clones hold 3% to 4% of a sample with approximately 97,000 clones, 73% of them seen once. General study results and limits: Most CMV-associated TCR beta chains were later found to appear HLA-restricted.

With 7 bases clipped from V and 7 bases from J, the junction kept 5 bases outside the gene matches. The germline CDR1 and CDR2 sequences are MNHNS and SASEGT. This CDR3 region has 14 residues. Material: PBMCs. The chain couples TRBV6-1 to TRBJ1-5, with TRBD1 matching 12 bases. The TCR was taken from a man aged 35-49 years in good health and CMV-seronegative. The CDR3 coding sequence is TGTGCCAGCACCGGGACAGGGGGCGGGCAGCCCCAGCATTTT. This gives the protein CASTGTGGGQPQHF.